The 3 T cell receptor beta chains given below trace back to one sample, sequenced in a study of technical replicates of blood from a handful of donors. Generated by immunoSEQ multiplex PCR, the TCRdb table keeps only in-frame clones and is missing some. Counted here are more than 65,000 clones, 80% to 95% occurring once; the ten biggest clones make up about 0.37%. The source material was T cells isolated from PBMCs. The receptor source for this set is a human donor in good health.

The J gene is TRBJ1-4, the V gene TRBV5-1; tentatively, D is TRBD1 (5 bases). CDR1 and CDR2 from the germline V gene are SGHRS and YFSETQ. The CDR3 extends over 15 amino acids. V was cut by 5 bases and J by 0 bases, with 11 bases left in between. DNA of the CDR3: TGCGCCAGCAGAGACAGTAAGGCAACTAATGAAAAACTGTTTTTT. The encoded protein is CASRDSKATNEKLFF.

CDR3 coding DNA: TGTGCCAGCAGCTTGTTCAGGGAAAGGGCTGAAGCTTTCTTT. The encoded protein is CASSLFRERAEAFF. The rearrangement joins TRBV7-9 to TRBJ1-1; TRBD1 might be the D (5 bases). CDR1 and CDR2 from the germline V gene are SEHNR and FQNEAQ (reference sequence). V was cut by 3 bases and J by 6 bases, with 14 bases left in between. CDR3 size: 14 residues.

This chain connects TRBV30 to TRBJ1-2; 9 nucleotides agree with TRBD1. Germline loops: CDR1 GTSNPN, CDR2 SVGIG (reference sequence). The CDR3 spans 16 residues. Losses at the gene ends were 2 bases for V and 4 bases for J; bases not matched to a gene: 11. The CDR3 region has the DNA TGTGCCTGGAGTCAAGGGGGACAGGGAAAAGTCTATGGCTACACCTTC. It specifies CAWSQGGQGKVYGYTF.